Listed here are 24 T cell receptor beta chains from one sample, sequenced in a study of T-cell reconstitution after alpha-beta-depleted transplantation in children. For TCRbeta, the library was prepared with unique molecular identifiers. TCRdb re-derived calls from the PCR reads in MiXCR, one entry per CDR3 protein. The sample has over 550,000 distinct CDR3 sequences, roughly 10% seen once. Sample: PBMCs from the stem cell graft donor, taken from the stem cell graft. The receptor set was obtained from a human donor who donated a stem cell graft to a child with acute myeloid leukemia.

This clonotype turned up a few times. The chain employs TRBV18 and TRBJ2-2; 7 nucleotides agree with TRBD1. V lost 3 bases, J lost 3 bases, and 1 base stayed unmatched. The CDR3 runs 14 residues. Germline-derived CDR1 and CDR2 are KGHSH and LQKENI. CDR3 protein: CASSPDRDTGELFF. CDR3 nucleotides: TGTGCCAGCTCACCCGACAGGGACACCGGGGAGCTGTTTTTT. The full variable domain, rest sourced from reference TRBV18 and TRBJ2-2, is NAGVMQNPRHLVRRRGQEARLRCSPMKGHSHVYWYRQLPEEGLKFMVYLQKENIIDESGMPKERFSAEFPKEGPSILRIQQVVRGDSAAYFCASSPDRDTGELFFGEGSRLTVL.

The chain joins TRBV20-1 to TRBJ1-1; 9 positions agree with TRBD1. The V and J ends lost 7 bases and 2 bases, in that order; junction bases with no gene match: 2. The CDR3 runs 12 residues. From germline, CDR1 is DFQATT and CDR2 SNEGSKA (reference sequence). The CDR3 bases are TGCAGTGAGGGACAGGGCAACACTGAAGCTTTCTTT. Translation: CSEGQGNTEAFF.

To note about this clonotype: This sequence may be a read error, since a much larger clone differs from it by one base. The J gene is TRBJ2-7, the V gene TRBV10-3; D unclear. The CDR3 extends over 13 amino acids. Germline loops: CDR1 ENHRY, CDR2 SYGVKD. Trimming stripped 7 bases from V and 3 bases from J, with 13 bases between. In DNA form, the CDR3 reads TGTGCCATCAATCTTGGGGTGGACTACGAGCAGTACTTC. Translated: CAINLGVDYEQYF.

CDR3 bases: TGTGCCAGCAGCTATGTGACAGGGACTGGAAACACCATATATTTT. Translating gives CASSYVTGTGNTIYF. The genes are TRBV7-2 and TRBJ1-3, with 7 bases fitting TRBD1. Germline V gene sequence: CDR1 SGHTA, CDR2 FQGNSA. The CDR3 sequence is 15 residues long. Trimming at V came to 4 bases and at J to 2 bases, leaving 5 bases not matched to a gene.

V gene TRBV3-1 combines with J gene TRBJ1-2; D is unresolved. CDR1 is LGHDT and CDR2 is YNNKEL in the germline V gene (reference sequence). The V end lost 1 base, the J end lost 12 bases, and 9 bases lay between the germline ends. This CDR3 is built from 11 residues. The CDR3 sequence is CASSQGTWNTF. The CDR3 DNA follows: TGTGCCAGCAGCCAAGGGACCTGGAACACCTTC.

This clonotype was counted a few times. The chain links TRBV30 to TRBJ1-4; D not certain. Between the trimmed V and J ends, which lost 1 base and 6 bases, there was a span of 15 bases. CDR3 size: 15 residues. The germline CDR1 and CDR2 sequences are GTSNPN and SVGIG (reference sequence). The CDR3 DNA reads as TGTGCCTGGAGTGGTATACACCCCGAGGATGAAAAACTGTTTTTT. Translation gives CAWSGIHPEDEKLFF.

The V gene is TRBV3-1, the J gene TRBJ2-3; 8 bases match TRBD1. In germline, CDR1 is LGHDT, CDR2 YNNKEL (reference sequence). V was pared by 5 bases and J by 1 base, with 5 bases of the junction left unmatched. This CDR3 contains 15 residues. The CDR3 coding sequence is TGTGCCAGCAGCTCCCCGACAGGGGGCACAGATACGCAGTATTTT. The encoded protein is CASSSPTGGTDTQYF.

On this clonotype itself: A much larger clonotype is one base distant, so this may be a read error. CDR3 sequence (DNA): TGTGCCAGCACTCGACTAGCAGCCCCCTACGAGCGGTACTTC. The encoded protein is CASTRLAAPYERYF. The chain links TRBV6-1 to TRBJ2-7, with TRBD2 identical over 7 bases. The germline V gene encodes CDR1 MNHNS and CDR2 SASEGT. This CDR3 region has 14 residues.

This clonotype was recorded at least ten times. The V call is TRBV9, the J call TRBJ1-3, with 9 bases that match TRBD1. Germline CDR1 is SGDLS and CDR2 is YYNGEE. This CDR3 is built from 15 residues. V lost 3 bases and J lost 3; bases outside the gene matches: 4. The CDR3 sequence is CASSATGGLGNTIYF. The CDR3 nucleotides are TGTGCCAGCAGCGCCACAGGGGGCCTTGGAAACACCATATATTTT.

This clonotype showed up just a few times. J is TRBJ1-2 and V is TRBV5-1; tentative D call: TRBD1 (6 bases). Germline assignment: CDR1 SGHRS and CDR2 YFSETQ. Trimming shortened V by 3 bases and J by 0 bases, and 9 bases separated the two germline ends. The length of the CDR3 is 14 residues. CDR3 nucleotides: TGCGCCAGCAGCTCCCAGGGGCCTAACTATGGCTACACCTTC. Translating gives CASSSQGPNYGYTF.

This clonotype was recorded at least ten times. The rearrangement uses TRBV18 and TRBJ1-4; no firm D call. The CDR3 is made up of 13 amino acids. CDR1 is KGHSH, CDR2 LQKENI, per germline. With 2 bases removed from V and 8 bases from J, the gap between germline ends came to 9 bases. The CDR3 nucleotides read TGTGCCAGCTCACCAGACCTTCTGGAAAAACTGTTTTTT. Protein sequence: CASSPDLLEKLFF.

This chain uses TRBV6-5 with TRBJ2-3, with 11 nucleotides matching TRBD1. The CDR3 has 16 residues. Germline V gene data show CDR1 as MNHEY and CDR2 as SVGAGI. With 2 bases clipped from V and 5 bases from J, the junction kept 6 bases outside the gene matches. This chain's CDR3 is CASSYGGTGGLDTQYF. Written as DNA, the CDR3 is TGTGCCAGCAGTTACGGAGGGACAGGGGGGCTAGATACGCAGTATTTT.

The table lists this clonotype with many counts. The V gene is TRBV6-5, the J gene TRBJ2-1; D not resolved. The CDR3 has 16 residues. Trimming cost V 5 bases and J 0 bases, with 14 bases left between them. The germline V gene has CDR1 MNHEY and CDR2 SVGAGI. The CDR3 coding sequence is TGTGCCAGCAGTCGCCCCCAACTGAGCTCCTACAATGAGCAGTTCTTC. This encodes CASSRPQLSSYNEQFF.

This clonotype was detected ten times or more. V usage is TRBV28 and J usage is TRBJ1-3; D is possibly TRBD1 (6 bases). The CDR3 loop spans 14 amino acids. Deletions cut 3 bases from V and 2 bases from J, with 8 bases between. Germline CDR1 reads MDHEN; CDR2 reads SYDVKM. CDR3 nucleotides: TGTGCCAGCAGTTTCGAGGGGGCTGGAAACACCATATATTTT. It translates to CASSFEGAGNTIYF.

This chain joins TRBV20-1 and TRBJ2-5, with TRBD1 as a possible D gene (6 bases). Trimming removed 5 bases from V and 9 bases from J, with 10 bases in between. The CDR3 covers 10 residues. The germline CDR1 and CDR2 sequences are DFQATT and SNEGSKA (reference sequence). The DNA for the CDR3 is TGCAGTGCTGAACAGGGTTCCCAGTACTTC. This codes for CSAEQGSQYF.

The V and J genes are TRBV4-3 and TRBJ1-2; D perhaps matches TRBD1 (6 bases). The CDR3 is 15 residues long. The germline V and J ends were trimmed by 1 base and 4 bases, with 13 bases remaining between them. The germline V gene has CDR1 LGHNA and CDR2 YSLEER. The CDR3 region is CASSQGKDSAYGYTF. The CDR3 nucleotides read TGCGCCAGCAGCCAAGGCAAGGACAGCGCCTATGGCTACACCTTC.

The sample holds a few counts of this clonotype. The chain employs TRBV5-1 and TRBJ2-5, with TRBD2 identical over 16 bases. Trimming removed 7 bases from V and 0 bases from J; junction bases left unmatched: 6. Germline loops: CDR1 SGHRS, CDR2 YFSETQ. CDR3 length: 17 amino acids. The CDR3 region has the DNA TGCGCCAGCGCGGGACTAGCGGGAGGGCGGTACCAAGAGACCCAGTACTTC. Amino acids: CASAGLAGGRYQETQYF.

There are many counts of this clonotype. The J gene is TRBJ2-1, the V gene TRBV7-9; the D is unclear. V lost 3 bases, J lost 8 bases, and 5 bases lay in between. Germline V gene sequence: CDR1 SEHNR, CDR2 FQNEAQ (reference sequence). The CDR3 totals 11 residues. CDR3 in DNA: TGTGCCAGCAGCTTCGAAGATGAGCAGTTCTTC. It yields the protein CASSFEDEQFF.

Ten or more counts support this clonotype. This chain uses TRBV12-3 or TRBV12-4 with TRBJ2-3, with 7 bases identical to TRBD1. With V trimmed by 5 bases and J by 4 bases, 9 bases remained unmatched. CDR3 length: 15 amino acids. The CDR3 spells CASSTRGINSDTQYF. CDR3 in DNA: TGTGCCAGCAGTACCAGGGGGATTAACTCAGATACGCAGTATTTT.

V and J are TRBV6-2 or TRBV6-3 and TRBJ2-5; D not resolved. Germline CDR1 and CDR2: MNHEY and SVGEGT. The V and J ends lost 10 bases and 4 bases respectively, with 10 bases between them. This CDR3 spans 11 amino acids. CDR3 nucleotide sequence: TGTGCCACCGCTAGGTCAGAGACCCAGTACTTC. Residues: CATARSETQYF.

The J gene is TRBJ1-5, the V gene TRBV28; maybe TRBD1 (6 bases). Germline loops: CDR1 MDHEN, CDR2 SYDVKM. CDR3 length: 17 amino acids. V was cut by 3 bases and J by 1 base, with 16 bases left in between. The CDR3 spells CASSFGLGARSNQPQHF. The CDR3 bases are TGTGCCAGCAGTTTTGGTCTGGGGGCGCGGAGCAATCAGCCCCAGCATTTT. The variable domain in full, completed from reference TRBV28 and TRBJ1-5, reads DVKVTQSSRYLVKRTGEKVFLECVQDMDHENMFWYRQDPGLGLRLIYFSYDVKMKEKGDIPEGYSVSREKKERFSLILESASTNQTSMYLCASSFGLGARSNQPQHFGDGTRLSIL.

This clonotype was picked up a small number of times. J is TRBJ1-2 and V is TRBV6-2 or TRBV6-3; 8 bases match TRBD1. Germline CDR1 is MNHEY and CDR2 is SVGEGT. This CDR3 comprises 13 residues. The J segment lost 2 bases and the V segment lost 9 bases, leaving 5 bases of the junction unmatched. This CDR3 reads CASGDRPNYGYTF. CDR3 DNA: TGTGCCAGTGGGGACAGGCCAAACTATGGCTACACCTTC.

The chain carries TRBV7-2 and TRBJ2-7; the D is unclear. CDR1 and CDR2 from the germline V gene are SGHTA and FQGNSA. This CDR3 contains 14 residues. V lost 5 bases to trimming and J lost 2 bases, with 13 bases between them. The CDR3 DNA is TGTGCCAGCAGCCCCCGTCAAATAACCTACGAGCAGTACTTC. Its protein product is CASSPRQITYEQYF.

There are many counts of this clonotype. V gene TRBV6-5 combines with J gene TRBJ2-5; weak D call: TRBD1 (5 bases). CDR3 size: 16 residues. Germline values: CDR1 MNHEY, CDR2 SVGAGI. With 0 bases removed from V and 3 bases from J, the gap between germline ends came to 14 bases. CDR3 region: CASSYSGLGLKETQYF. The CDR3 DNA sequence: TGTGCCAGCAGTTACTCGGGGCTCGGGCTAAAAGAGACCCAGTACTTC.